The entry below describes one TCR beta chain. This sample is part of a study of blood T cell repertoires in COVID-19. The CDR3 totals 10 residues. Germline CDR1 DFQATT, CDR2 SNEGSKA (reference sequence). Sequenced by immunoSEQ multiplex PCR; TCRdb stores in-frame clones only, minus some. The data show about 210,000 clones, 86% seen once. The sequencing input was PBMCs or T cells enriched from blood (not recorded which). The rearrangement joins TRBV20-1 to TRBJ1-1, with D hard to call. This receptor was obtained from a middle-aged woman in a cohort exposed to, infected with or recovered from COVID-19 (not recorded which). The CDR3: CSAQYTEAFF. In DNA, the CDR3 is TGCAGCGCTCAATACACTGAAGCTTTCTTT.